The rows below give T cell receptor beta chains drawn from one sample of a study of shared clonotypes between healthy human individuals. Sequencing used immunoSEQ multiplex PCR; TCRdb keeps in-frame clones, though not all of them. This sample has 100,000 or so clones, with roughly 50% found just once. The specimen was PBMCs. These receptor sequences come from a woman in her 40s in good health. Some clones in this sample may be carry-over from other donors' samples. The CDR3 runs from the conserved cysteine through the conserved F or W. Fields, in order: J gene, clone size, V gene, D gene, CDR3 protein, CDR3 DNA. The D gene is left open where the match is weak. Clone sizes are given selectively: once, few, many, or a class where the clone is expanded.

j_gene: TRBJ2-7
abundance: .
v_gene: TRBV29-1
d_gene: TRBD1
CDR3aa: CSVGQGTRQYF
CDR3nt: TGCAGCGTAGGACAGGGTACGCGGCAGTACTTC

j_gene: TRBJ1-3
abundance: few
v_gene: TRBV7-6
d_gene: TRBD1
CDR3aa: CASSPRQGGGNTIYF
CDR3nt: TGTGCCAGCAGCCCTCGACAGGGGGGTGGAAACACCATATATTTT

j_gene: TRBJ2-3
abundance: .
v_gene: TRBV6-4
d_gene: .
CDR3aa: CASSDSAGSTDTQYF
CDR3nt: TGTGCCAGCAGTGACTCCGCAGGTAGTACAGATACGCAGTATTTT

j_gene: TRBJ2-1
abundance: few
v_gene: TRBV11-1
d_gene: TRBD2
CDR3aa: CASSLSGTSGYNEQFF
CDR3nt: TGTGCCAGCAGCTTAAGTGGGACTAGCGGATACAATGAGCAGTTCTTC

j_gene: TRBJ2-3
abundance: .
v_gene: TRBV2
d_gene: .
CDR3aa: CASGEAEGVTDTQYF
CDR3nt: TGTGCCAGCGGTGAAGCTGAAGGCGTCACAGATACGCAGTACTTT

j_gene: TRBJ2-3
abundance: once
v_gene: TRBV30
d_gene: TRBD2
CDR3aa: CAWSLGTSGAGDTQYF
CDR3nt: TGTGCCTGGAGCCTTGGGACTAGCGGAGCCGGGGATACGCAGTATTTT

j_gene: TRBJ1-2
abundance: many
v_gene: TRBV2
d_gene: .
CDR3aa: CASSPYGGENYGYTF
CDR3nt: TGTGCCAGCAGTCCCTACGGAGGGGAGAACTATGGCTACACCTTC

j_gene: TRBJ1-1
abundance: few
v_gene: TRBV30
d_gene: .
CDR3aa: CAWSGRTEAFF
CDR3nt: TGTGCCTGGAGCGGTCGAACTGAAGCTTTCTTT

j_gene: TRBJ1-2
abundance: many
v_gene: TRBV28
d_gene: TRBD1
CDR3aa: CASSSSSQGQVYGYTF
CDR3nt: TGTGCCAGCAGTTCGTCCTCCCAGGGACAGGTCTATGGCTACACCTTC

j_gene: TRBJ2-1
abundance: .
v_gene: TRBV9
d_gene: TRBD1
CDR3aa: CASSVGAGQGGNEQFF
CDR3nt: TGTGCCAGCAGCGTAGGGGCAGGACAGGGAGGAAATGAGCAGTTCTTC

j_gene: TRBJ2-7
abundance: many
v_gene: TRBV18
d_gene: TRBD2
CDR3aa: CASSPRGTSAYEQYF
CDR3nt: TGTGCCAGCTCACCCCGGGGGACTAGCGCCTACGAGCAGTACTTC

j_gene: TRBJ1-1
abundance: .
v_gene: TRBV7-2
d_gene: .
CDR3aa: CASSLAGGSTEAFF
CDR3nt: TGTGCCAGCAGCTTAGCCGGGGGCAGCACTGAAGCTTTCTTT

j_gene: TRBJ2-3
abundance: medium-sized
v_gene: TRBV2
d_gene: TRBD2
CDR3aa: CASSGPTSGDSSTDTQYF
CDR3nt: TGTGCCAGCAGTGGCCCTACTAGCGGAGACTCTAGCACAGATACGCAGTATTTT

j_gene: TRBJ2-5
abundance: many
v_gene: TRBV30
d_gene: .
CDR3aa: CAWSVGQGGPYGQYF
CDR3nt: TGTGCCTGGAGTGTAGGGCAGGGGGGACCCTACGGGCAGTACTTC

j_gene: TRBJ1-4
abundance: .
v_gene: TRBV29-1
d_gene: .
CDR3aa: CSISNSDEKLFF
CDR3nt: TGCAGCATTTCAAACTCCGATGAAAAACTGTTTTTT

j_gene: TRBJ1-4
abundance: many
v_gene: TRBV28
d_gene: .
CDR3aa: CASSSSAATNEKLFF
CDR3nt: TGTGCCAGCAGTTCCTCAGCTGCAACTAATGAAAAACTGTTTTTT

j_gene: TRBJ2-4
abundance: .
v_gene: TRBV7-2
d_gene: .
CDR3aa: CASGSRAGDSVQYF
CDR3nt: TGTGCCAGCGGCTCAAGGGCCGGCGACTCGGTTCAGTACTTC

j_gene: TRBJ1-4
abundance: few
v_gene: TRBV6-6
d_gene: TRBD1
CDR3aa: CASSYGTGARNEKLFF
CDR3nt: TGTGCCAGCAGTTACGGGACAGGGGCCCGGAATGAAAAACTGTTTTTT

j_gene: TRBJ2-5
abundance: .
v_gene: TRBV20-1
d_gene: .
CDR3aa: CSAPQVETQYF
CDR3nt: TGCAGTGCCCCCCAGGTGGAGACCCAGTACTTC

j_gene: TRBJ2-1
abundance: .
v_gene: TRBV28
d_gene: .
CDR3aa: CASSPPRSADEQFF
CDR3nt: TGTGCCAGCAGCCCCCCCCGGAGCGCGGATGAGCAGTTCTTC

j_gene: TRBJ2-3
abundance: .
v_gene: TRBV7-8
d_gene: .
CDR3aa: CASGASPDTQYF
CDR3nt: TGTGCCAGCGGGGCTAGCCCAGATACGCAGTATTTT